Reported below is one T cell receptor beta chain. Sequenced by immunoSEQ multiplex PCR; TCRdb stores in-frame clones only, minus some. The table records just under 75,000 clones, about 90% of them present only once. The data were taken from a study of control samples from healthy donors and cancer patients. Germline CDR1 reads MDHEN; CDR2 reads SYDVKM. Trimming took 7 bases from V and 7 from J; bases not matched to a gene: 5. This CDR3 contains 14 residues. This sequence joins TRBV28 and TRBJ2-2; 11 nucleotides match TRBD1. The TCR originated in a woman aged 50 to 60 in good health. The sample consisted of blood. The CDR3 reads CASTGTGGSGELFF. In DNA form, the CDR3 reads TGTGCCAGCACCGGGACAGGGGGTAGCGGGGAGCTGTTTTTT.